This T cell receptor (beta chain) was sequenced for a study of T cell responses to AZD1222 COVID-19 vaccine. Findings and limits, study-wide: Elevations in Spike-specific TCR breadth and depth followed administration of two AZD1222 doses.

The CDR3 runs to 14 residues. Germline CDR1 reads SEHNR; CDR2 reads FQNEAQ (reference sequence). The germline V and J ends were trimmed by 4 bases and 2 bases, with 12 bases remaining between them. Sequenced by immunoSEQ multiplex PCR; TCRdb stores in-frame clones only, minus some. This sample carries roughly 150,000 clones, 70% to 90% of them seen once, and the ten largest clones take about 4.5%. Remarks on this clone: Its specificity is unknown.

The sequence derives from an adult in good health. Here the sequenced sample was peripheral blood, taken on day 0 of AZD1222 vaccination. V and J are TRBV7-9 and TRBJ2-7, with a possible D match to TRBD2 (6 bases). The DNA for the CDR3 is TGTGCCAGCAGCTCCACAGGCGGGACCTACGAGCAGTACTTC. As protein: CASSSTGGTYEQYF.